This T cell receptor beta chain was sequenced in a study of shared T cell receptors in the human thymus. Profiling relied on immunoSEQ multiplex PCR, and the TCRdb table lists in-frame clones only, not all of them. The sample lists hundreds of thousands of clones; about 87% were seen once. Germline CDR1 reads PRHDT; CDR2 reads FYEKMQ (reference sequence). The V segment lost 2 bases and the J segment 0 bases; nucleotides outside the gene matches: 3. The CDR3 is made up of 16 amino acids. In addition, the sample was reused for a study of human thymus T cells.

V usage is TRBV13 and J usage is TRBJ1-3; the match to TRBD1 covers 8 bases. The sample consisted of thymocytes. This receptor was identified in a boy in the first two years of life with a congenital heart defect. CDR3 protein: CASSLPGGLSGNTIYF. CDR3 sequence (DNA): TGTGCCAGCAGCTTACCAGGGGGCCTCTCTGGAAACACCATATATTTT.